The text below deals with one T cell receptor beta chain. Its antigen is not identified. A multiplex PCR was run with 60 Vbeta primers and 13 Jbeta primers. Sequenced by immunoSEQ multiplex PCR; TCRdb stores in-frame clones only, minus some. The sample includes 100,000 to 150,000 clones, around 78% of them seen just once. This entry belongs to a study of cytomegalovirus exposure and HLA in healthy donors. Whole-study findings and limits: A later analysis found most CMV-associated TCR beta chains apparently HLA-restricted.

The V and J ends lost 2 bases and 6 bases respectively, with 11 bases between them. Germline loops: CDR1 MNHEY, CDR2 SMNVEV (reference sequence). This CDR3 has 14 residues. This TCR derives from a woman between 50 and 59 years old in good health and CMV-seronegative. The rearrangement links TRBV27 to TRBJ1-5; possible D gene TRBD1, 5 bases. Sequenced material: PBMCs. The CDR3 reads CASSLTGVGQPQHF. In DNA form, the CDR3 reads TGTGCCAGCAGTTTAACGGGGGTTGGTCAGCCCCAGCATTTT.